One and the same sample provided the 30 T cell receptor beta chains below, sequenced in a study of T cell responses to AZD1222 COVID-19 vaccine. Sequencing used immunoSEQ multiplex PCR; TCRdb keeps in-frame clones, though not all of them. The sample consists of roughly 180,000 clones, about 89% of them appearing once. Sequenced here: peripheral blood, sampled 28 days after the second AZD1222 dose. Every receptor here comes from an adult who received the AZD1222 COVID-19 vaccine.

This clone was picked up one time. This chain links TRBV4-1 with TRBJ1-2; 7 nucleotides align to TRBD1. Germline assignment: CDR1 MGHRA and CDR2 YSYEKL. J gave up 4 bases and V 5 bases, and 4 bases lay outside the gene matches. CDR3 size: 13 residues. In nucleotides, the CDR3 is TGCGCCAGCAGCGAGGGGGCGGGCTATGGCTACACCTTC. Translating it yields CASSEGAGYGYTF.

V gene TRBV6-5 combines with J gene TRBJ1-1, with unresolved D. The CDR3 consists of 14 residues. V dropped 6 bases and J dropped 0 bases, with 11 bases sitting between them. Per germline, CDR1 MNHEY and CDR2 SVGAGI. This chain's CDR3 is CASSAYPVNTEAFF. The CDR3 DNA reads as TGTGCCAGCAGCGCTTACCCCGTGAACACTGAAGCTTTCTTT.

The rearrangement links TRBV19 to TRBJ2-3; a weak D match, TRBD1 (5 bases). Trimming cost V 10 bases and J 2 bases, with 19 bases left between them. The CDR3 runs to 15 residues. The germline CDR1 and CDR2 sequences are LNHDA and SQIVND (reference sequence). The CDR3 spells CATTPHDSSTDTQYF. Written as DNA, the CDR3 is TGTGCCACCACCCCCCACGACAGTTCCACAGATACGCAGTATTTT.

This clone showed up just once. The V and J genes are TRBV7-6 and TRBJ2-3; 9 bases fit TRBD2. The V and J ends lost 3 bases and 0 bases, in that order; junction bases with no gene match: 1. The germline V gene encodes CDR1 SGHVS and CDR2 FNYEAQ. The CDR3 is made up of 15 amino acids. CDR3 DNA sequence: TGTGCCAGCAGCTTCAGCGGGGGGAGCACAGATACGCAGTATTTT. It specifies CASSFSGGSTDTQYF.

This chain links TRBV10-1 with TRBJ2-5; 11 positions match TRBD2. Trimming took 4 bases from V and 5 from J; bases not matched to a gene: 15. The CDR3 is 18 amino acids. The V gene's germline CDR1 is WNHNN and CDR2 SYGVQD (reference sequence). CDR3 residues: CASSAVAGGPLMSETQYF. In DNA form, the CDR3 reads TGCGCCAGCAGTGCGGTAGCGGGGGGGCCTTTAATGAGTGAGACCCAGTACTTC.

The V and J genes are TRBV15 and TRBJ2-3, with a weak D call TRBD2 (6 bases). Germline CDR1 reads LNHNV; CDR2 reads YYDKDF (reference sequence). V lost 1 base and J lost 1, with 9 bases in between. The CDR3 length is 15 residues. The CDR3 loop is CATSRVAEGTDTQYF. The DNA for the CDR3 is TGTGCCACCAGCAGAGTAGCGGAGGGCACAGATACGCAGTATTTT.

The chain recombines TRBV5-6 with TRBJ2-3; 8 bases agree with TRBD2. After removal of 0 bases from V and 5 bases from J, the junction contained 5 bases not matched to a gene. This CDR3 region has 15 residues. The germline CDR1 and CDR2 sequences are SGHDT and YYEEEE. Written as DNA, the CDR3 is TGTGCCAGCAGCTTGGCGGGGGGGCTTAAAGATACGCAGTATTTT. As protein: CASSLAGGLKDTQYF.

The V and J genes are TRBV5-1 and TRBJ1-6, with D maybe TRBD1 (5 bases). The germline V gene encodes CDR1 SGHRS and CDR2 YFSETQ. CDR3 length: 14 amino acids. V gave up 0 bases and J gave up 8 bases, with 9 bases separating them. The CDR3 spells CASSLGDGYSPLHF. Here the CDR3 DNA reads TGCGCCAGCAGCTTGGGGGACGGCTATTCACCCCTCCACTTT.

The chain carries TRBV10-3 and TRBJ1-1, with a possible D match to TRBD1 (6 bases). CDR3 length: 14 residues. Germline CDR1 and CDR2: ENHRY and SYGVKD. Trimming removed 10 bases from V and 4 bases from J, with 19 bases in between. CDR3 in amino acids: CATKGGEVGTEAFF. In DNA form, the CDR3 reads TGTGCCACCAAGGGGGGAGAAGTTGGCACTGAAGCTTTCTTT.

The rearrangement uses TRBV24-1 and TRBJ1-2; D might be TRBD1 (6 bases). The CDR3 length is 14 residues. V shed 9 bases and J shed 11 bases, with 24 bases lying between them. Looked up from germline, CDR1 is KGHDR and CDR2 is SFDVKD. The CDR3 region is CATLEDRPSMEYTF. In DNA form, the CDR3 reads TGTGCCACCCTAGAGGACAGACCCTCTATGGAGTACACCTTC.

The chain employs TRBV3-1 (or the pseudogene TRBV3-2) and TRBJ2-2; D possibly corresponds to TRBD2 (6 bases). The CDR3 has 15 residues. Per germline, CDR1 LGHDT and CDR2 YNNKEL (reference sequence). V lost 6 bases, J lost 0 bases, and 11 bases lay in between. CDR3 nucleotides: TGTGCCAGCAGAACTGGCGGGACGAACACCGGGGAGCTGTTTTTT. As protein: CASRTGGTNTGELFF.

The chain is built from TRBV27 and TRBJ2-1; 12 positions agree with TRBD2. There are 20 residues in the CDR3. Germline CDR1 MNHEY, CDR2 SMNVEV (reference sequence). J gave up 0 bases and V 0 bases, and 9 bases lay outside the gene matches. The CDR3 DNA is TGTGCCAGCAGTTTATCGACACCCGGACTAGCGGGGTTCTCCTACAATGAGCAGTTCTTC. Translating it yields CASSLSTPGLAGFSYNEQFF.

This clone was detected only once. The chain is built from TRBV4-3 and TRBJ2-2; 10 bases align to TRBD1. The CDR3 has 17 residues. The V gene's germline CDR1 is LGHNA and CDR2 YSLEER. V was clipped by 0 bases and J by 4 bases; unmatched bases: 5. This CDR3 is CASSQDAGQGPTGELFF. CDR3 in DNA: TGCGCCAGCAGCCAAGATGCGGGACAGGGGCCCACCGGGGAGCTGTTTTTT.

The chain has TRBV6-5 and TRBJ1-2, with D possibly TRBD1 on 6 matching bases. Germline CDR1 and CDR2: MNHEY and SVGAGI. V shed 2 bases and J shed 4 bases, with 11 bases lying between them. CDR3 length equals 14 residues. The CDR3 sequence is CASSYVQGSYGYTF. The DNA of the CDR3 is TGTGCCAGCAGTTACGTACAGGGAAGCTATGGCTACACCTTC.

This rearrangement joins TRBV6-5 to TRBJ1-1; D remains unclear. The CDR3 consists of 12 residues. The V end was cut by 4 bases, the J end by 4 bases, with 7 bases between. Germline V lookup: CDR1 MNHEY, CDR2 SVGAGI. The CDR3 DNA sequence: TGTGCCAGCAGTTCGGGGTCCACTGAAGCTTTCTTT. This codes for CASSSGSTEAFF.

The chain employs TRBV4-1 and TRBJ1-3, with 10 bases matching TRBD1. The J segment lost 2 bases and the V segment lost 4 bases, leaving 2 bases of the junction unmatched. The germline CDR1 and CDR2 sequences are MGHRA and YSYEKL. This CDR3 spans 15 amino acids. CDR3 sequence: CASSLGQGAGNTIYF. In nucleotides, the CDR3 is TGCGCCAGCAGCCTAGGACAGGGGGCTGGAAACACCATATATTTT.

The genes are TRBV5-1 and TRBJ1-2; D remains unclear. V was clipped by 6 bases and J by 1 base, with 13 bases between them. Germline CDR1 SGHRS, CDR2 YFSETQ. There are 14 residues in the CDR3. CDR3 protein: CASTPSAFNYGYTF. CDR3 nucleotides: TGCGCCAGCACGCCGTCAGCTTTTAACTATGGCTACACCTTC.

The chain employs TRBV7-8 and TRBJ1-2; D is undetermined. V was clipped by 5 bases and J by 7 bases, with 29 bases between them. Germline CDR1 reads SGHVS; CDR2 reads FQNEAQ. The CDR3 is 18 amino acids. The CDR3 is CASSPIIPSGRKKGGYTF. CDR3 nucleotides: TGTGCCAGCAGCCCCATAATCCCCTCAGGCAGGAAAAAGGGTGGCTACACCTTC.

The V and J genes are TRBV7-9 and TRBJ2-2; unclear D gene. Germline values: CDR1 SEHNR, CDR2 FQNEAQ (reference sequence). Trimming cost V 0 bases and J 6 bases, with 5 bases left between them. CDR3 length: 13 residues. CDR3 region: CASSLARPGELFF. The CDR3 DNA reads TGTGCCAGCAGCTTAGCTAGACCCGGGGAGCTGTTTTTT.

This chain connects TRBV4-3 to TRBJ2-1; TRBD2 matches 9 bases. V lost 3 bases and J lost 4; bases outside the gene matches: 10. Germline CDR1 reads LGHNA; CDR2 reads YSLEER. This CDR3 has 17 amino acids. CDR3 sequence: CASSQPGGSGGYNEQFF. The CDR3 nucleotides read TGCGCCAGCAGCCAGCCGGGAGGTAGCGGGGGTTACAATGAGCAGTTCTTC.

The V call is TRBV5-1, the J call TRBJ2-3; D not certain. The germline V gene has CDR1 SGHRS and CDR2 YFSETQ. Trimming took 3 bases from V and 1 from J, leaving 18 bases between them. The CDR3 covers 17 residues. The CDR3 bases are TGCGCCAGCAGCTCATCCACGACCGTTAAGGGCACAGATACGCAGTATTTT. Residues: CASSSSTTVKGTDTQYF. The full variable domain, its missing parts supplied by reference TRBV5-1 and TRBJ2-3, is KAGVTQTPRYLIKTRGQQVTLSCSPISGHRSVSWYQQTPGQGLQFLFEYFSETQRNKGNFPGRFSGRQFSNSRSEMNVSTLELGDSALYLCASSSSTTVKGTDTQYFGPGTRLTVL.

The rearrangement links TRBV27 to TRBJ1-1; no clear D. V shed 1 base and J shed 2 bases, with 17 bases lying between them. The CDR3 is 17 residues long. Germline V gene lookup returns CDR1 MNHEY and CDR2 SMNVEV (reference sequence). The CDR3 DNA follows: TGTGCCAGCAGTTTATTGGTTATACAAGGAGGAAACACTGAAGCTTTCTTT. Its protein is CASSLLVIQGGNTEAFF.

The V call is TRBV5-5, the J call TRBJ2-1; the D gene is possibly TRBD1 (7 bases). CDR1 SGHKS and CDR2 YYEKEE come from the germline V gene (reference sequence). Trimming took off 4 bases at V and 2 bases at J, with 16 bases between the two ends. The CDR3 totals 16 residues. The CDR3 loop reads CASSGNQGGTYNEQFF. The CDR3 DNA follows: TGTGCCAGCAGCGGTAACCAGGGGGGTACCTACAATGAGCAGTTCTTC.

On this clone: The junction shows a germline mismatch at one end, possibly a read error. The genes are TRBV4-3 and TRBJ1-3; D remains unclear. The CDR3 spans 15 residues. From germline, CDR1 is LGHNA and CDR2 YSLEER. This CDR3 reads CASSQEGDPGNTIYF. CDR3 DNA sequence: TGCGCCAGCAGCCAAGAAGGCGATCCTGGGAACACCATATATTTT.

This clone was detected once. This chain joins TRBV5-5 and TRBJ1-2; 11 bases agree with TRBD1. The J segment lost 8 bases and the V segment lost 4 bases, leaving 10 bases of the junction unmatched. Germline-derived CDR1 and CDR2 are SGHKS and YYEKEE (reference sequence). The CDR3 is 15 residues long. DNA of the CDR3: TGTGCCAGCAGCCCCCGGACAGGGGGCGTAAGAGGCTACACCTTC. It yields the protein CASSPRTGGVRGYTF.

A single count supports this clone. An end of the junction does not agree with germline; a read error may underlie this. The chain couples TRBV6-5 to TRBJ1-1; D remains ambiguous. Germline V gene data show CDR1 as MNHEY and CDR2 as SVGAGI. CDR3 length: 14 amino acids. CDR3 coding DNA: TGTGCCTGCAGTCTTAACAGTGGGCTCGGGGAAGCTTTCTTT. It encodes CACSLNSGLGEAFF.

This chain joins TRBV18 and TRBJ2-1; TRBD2 might be the D (6 bases). Germline V lookup: CDR1 KGHSH, CDR2 LQKENI. Trimming took 6 bases from V and 8 from J, leaving 8 bases between them. The CDR3 runs 11 residues. CDR3 bases: TGTGCCAGCTCTGGAGGGGATGAGCAGTTCTTC. It translates to CASSGGDEQFF.

The V call is TRBV7-2, the J call TRBJ2-2; possible D gene TRBD2, 5 bases. Looked up from germline, CDR1 is SGHTA and CDR2 is FQGNSA. The CDR3 has 16 residues. Between the trimmed V and J ends, which lost 3 bases and 2 bases, there was a span of 13 bases. CDR3 loop: CASSLRAGINTGELFF. Here the CDR3 DNA reads TGTGCCAGCAGCTTGAGGGCAGGCATAAACACCGGGGAGCTGTTTTTT.

V gene TRBV5-1 combines with J gene TRBJ2-3; a possible D gene is TRBD1 (6 bases). The length of the CDR3 is 14 residues. CDR1 is SGHRS, CDR2 YFSETQ, per germline. Trimming cost V 0 bases and J 3 bases, with 8 bases left between them. The CDR3 sequence: CASSLERGTDTQYF. The CDR3 DNA sequence: TGCGCCAGCAGCTTGGAGAGGGGGACAGATACGCAGTATTTT.

In its sample, this clone was seen a few times. The V gene is TRBV7-9, the J gene TRBJ2-1; 12 positions agree with TRBD2. V was pared by 5 bases and J by 6 bases, with 8 bases of the junction left unmatched. The V gene's germline CDR1 is SEHNR and CDR2 FQNEAQ (reference sequence). The CDR3 runs 16 residues. In nucleotides, the CDR3 is TGTGCCAGCAGCAGAATAAGGGGACTAGCGGGCAATGAGCAGTTCTTC. Protein: CASSRIRGLAGNEQFF.